Each of the 19 T cell receptor beta chains below was sequenced from the same sample in a study of blood T cell repertoires in COVID-19. The protocol was immunoSEQ multiplex PCR, while the TCRdb copy is restricted to in-frame clones and leaves out a portion. Among a few hundred thousand clones, 90% were seen once, and the ten largest hold about 15%. What was sequenced was PBMCs or T cells enriched from blood (not recorded which). The receptors were sampled from a man under 40 who had been exposed to COVID-19.

The V and J genes are TRBV9 and TRBJ2-3; D is possibly TRBD1 (5 bases). This CDR3 region has 15 residues. Germline V gene lookup returns CDR1 SGDLS and CDR2 YYNGEE. V was cut by 4 bases and J by 0 bases, with 12 bases left in between. The CDR3 DNA follows: TGTGCCAGCAGCCAGCAGGGTTCTAGCACAGATACGCAGTATTTT. It specifies CASSQQGSSTDTQYF.

This chain links TRBV10-1 with TRBJ2-7, with D maybe TRBD1 (6 bases). CDR3 size: 17 residues. Between the trimmed V and J ends, which lost 8 bases and 1 base, there was a span of 24 bases. Germline V gene sequence: CDR1 WNHNN, CDR2 SYGVQD (reference sequence). The CDR3 spells CASGGNSSGVVSYEQYF. DNA for the CDR3: TGCGCCAGCGGAGGAAACTCCTCAGGGGTCGTTTCCTACGAGCAGTACTTC.

The J gene is TRBJ2-7, the V gene TRBV29-1; D possibly corresponds to TRBD1 (6 bases). CDR1 and CDR2 (germline): SQVTM, ANQGSEA. Trimming left V 4 bases short and J 5 bases short, with 15 bases between. The CDR3 has 13 amino acids. CDR3 sequence (DNA): TGCAGCGTTGCCGACACAGGGTCCGACGAGCAGTACTTC. Amino acids: CSVADTGSDEQYF.

The V and J genes are TRBV6-1 and TRBJ1-2; D not resolved. Germline values: CDR1 MNHNS, CDR2 SASEGT. Trimming left V 1 base short and J 4 bases short, with 10 bases between. This CDR3 has 14 amino acids. CDR3 in amino acids: CASSEGSRIYGYTF. The CDR3 bases are TGTGCCAGCAGTGAAGGGTCCAGGATCTATGGCTACACCTTC.

The rearrangement joins TRBV19 to TRBJ1-6; 7 nucleotides line up with TRBD1. The CDR3 has 16 residues. Germline V gene lookup returns CDR1 LNHDA and CDR2 SQIVND (reference sequence). J was trimmed by 7 bases and V by 2 bases; bases with no gene match: 8. The CDR3 coding sequence is TGTGCCAGTAGTATACAATTACAGGGGACCAATTCACCCCTCCACTTT. Its translation is CASSIQLQGTNSPLHF.

The chain couples TRBV7-2 to TRBJ2-7; 8 positions match TRBD2. V lost 5 bases to trimming and J lost 13 bases; unmatched junction nucleotides: 16. Germline-derived CDR1 and CDR2 are SGHTA and FQGNSA. This CDR3 spans 14 amino acids. The CDR3 loop reads CASSPAGSGGLPYF. In DNA, the CDR3 is TGTGCCAGCAGCCCAGCGGGAAGCGGGGGACTTCCCTACTTC.

This sequence joins TRBV2 and TRBJ1-2; TRBD1 aligns across 7 bases. After removal of 6 bases from V and 7 bases from J, the junction contained 11 bases not matched to a gene. Germline lookup yields CDR1 SNHLY and CDR2 FYNNEI. The CDR3 spans 14 residues. The CDR3 spells CASSRQGEEGGYTF. CDR3 nucleotide sequence: TGTGCCAGCAGCAGACAGGGAGAAGAAGGTGGCTACACCTTC.

The V and J genes are TRBV29-1 and TRBJ2-7; tentative D call: TRBD1 (5 bases). Germline CDR1 reads SQVTM; CDR2 reads ANQGSEA. This CDR3 has 14 amino acids. V lost 5 bases and J 4 bases, leaving 18 bases between the germline ends. This CDR3 reads CSVSRAGIGYEQYF. The DNA of the CDR3 is TGCAGCGTTAGTAGGGCAGGGATTGGGTACGAGCAGTACTTC.

The rearrangement joins TRBV3-1 (or the pseudogene TRBV3-2) to TRBJ2-7; no clear D. The CDR3 runs 11 residues. V was shortened by 2 bases and J by 6 bases, with 5 bases between the two germline ends. CDR1 is LGHDT and CDR2 is YNNKEL in the germline V gene (reference sequence). In DNA form, the CDR3 reads TGTGCCAGCAGCCAATCCAGCGAGCAGTACTTC. Translation gives CASSQSSEQYF.

J is TRBJ1-5 and V is TRBV10-3; D is unresolved. Trimming cost V 0 bases and J 2 bases, with 11 bases left between them. The CDR3 contains 16 residues. CDR1 ENHRY and CDR2 SYGVKD come from the germline V gene. This chain's CDR3 is CAISESGGSGNQPQHF. The CDR3 bases are TGTGCCATCAGTGAGTCTGGCGGTTCGGGCAATCAGCCCCAGCATTTT.

The rearrangement joins TRBV5-1 to TRBJ2-3; 9 nucleotides match TRBD1. V gave up 3 bases and J gave up 7 bases; unmatched junction bases: 18. This CDR3 region has 18 residues. Germline V gives CDR1 SGHRS, CDR2 YFSETQ. For the CDR3, the DNA is TGCGCCAGCAGCTCGCCTCCACCCCGGGACAGGGAGGTATATACGCAGTATTTT. Translating gives CASSSPPPRDREVYTQYF.

This chain joins TRBV3-1 (or the pseudogene TRBV3-2) and TRBJ2-3, with D possibly TRBD2 on 6 matching bases. V lost 4 bases and J lost 4, with 12 bases in between. The CDR3 contains 14 residues. Germline CDR1 LGHDT, CDR2 YNNKEL (reference sequence). CDR3 nucleotides: TGTGCCAGCAGCCCCTGGACTATTGCAGATACGCAGTATTTT. Translated: CASSPWTIADTQYF.

The V gene is TRBV18, the J gene TRBJ2-1; 7 positions match TRBD1. From germline, CDR1 is KGHSH and CDR2 LQKENI. V lost 3 bases and J lost 2; bases outside the gene matches: 10. The CDR3 totals 17 residues. CDR3 nucleotide sequence: TGTGCCAGCTCACCCGAGGACAGGTTCACTACCTACAATGAGCAGTTCTTC. This translates into CASSPEDRFTTYNEQFF.

The CDR3 reads CASSRGHRQETQYF. The CDR3 DNA follows: TGTGCCAGCAGCAGGGGACACCGTCAAGAGACCCAGTACTTC. The chain couples TRBV5-8 to TRBJ2-5; D may be TRBD1 (6 bases). CDR1 SGHTS and CDR2 YDEGEE come from the germline V gene. V was cut by 4 bases and J by 2 bases, with 12 bases left in between. The CDR3 consists of 14 residues.

This rearrangement joins TRBV11-3 to TRBJ2-5; 8 bases are a match to TRBD2. CDR3 size: 14 residues. Trimming removed 5 bases from V and 5 bases from J; junction bases left unmatched: 7. The V gene's germline CDR1 is SGHNT and CDR2 YENEEA. This CDR3 is CASSLKRGRETQYF. In DNA, the CDR3 is TGTGCCAGCAGCCTCAAGCGGGGGAGGGAGACCCAGTACTTC.

The rearrangement links TRBV7-9 to TRBJ1-6; TRBD1 is a possible D gene (5 bases). The CDR3 spans 15 residues. Trimming left V 4 bases short and J 9 bases short, with 16 bases between. From germline, CDR1 is SEHNR and CDR2 FQNEAQ (reference sequence). The CDR3 reads CASSSALAGTSPLHF. CDR3 coding DNA: TGTGCCAGCAGCTCAGCTCTTGCGGGGACTTCACCCCTCCACTTT. The full variable domain, with the rest looked up from reference TRBV7-9 and TRBJ1-6, is DTGVSQNPRHKITKRGQNVTFRCDPISEHNRLYWYRQTLGQGPEFLTYFQNEAQLEKSRLLSDRFSAERPKGSFSTLEIQRTEQGDSAMYLCASSSALAGTSPLHFGNGTRLTVT.

A single count supports this clone. V usage is TRBV3-1 (or the pseudogene TRBV3-2) and J usage is TRBJ2-7; the match to TRBD1 covers 8 bases. V dropped 2 bases and J dropped 5; count of bases not matched to a gene: 8. The germline V gene has CDR1 LGHDT and CDR2 YNNKEL (reference sequence). CDR3 size: 15 residues. CDR3 DNA sequence: TGTGCCAGCAGCCAAAGCCAGACAGGGGCGGACGAGCAGTACTTC. It specifies CASSQSQTGADEQYF.

The rearrangement joins TRBV4-2 to TRBJ1-5; D ambiguous. The CDR3 extends over 14 amino acids. V dropped 4 bases and J dropped 1 base, with 8 bases sitting between them. Germline V CDR1 and CDR2: LGHNA, YNFKEQ. CDR3 loop: CASSPLKSNQPQHF. The CDR3 region has the DNA TGTGCCAGCAGCCCCCTTAAAAGCAATCAGCCCCAGCATTTT.

The V call is TRBV7-2, the J call TRBJ1-5, with D unclear. V dropped 5 bases and J dropped 1 base, with 9 bases sitting between them. CDR3 size: 14 residues. Germline V gene sequence: CDR1 SGHTA, CDR2 FQGNSA. The CDR3 nucleotides are TGTGCCAGCAGCACCGGACTAAGCAATCAGCCCCAGCATTTT. This codes for CASSTGLSNQPQHF.